Included here is one T cell receptor beta chain sequence, with context. In the study's own analysis: Amplification from reference gene primers served as the basis for estimated nucleated cell counts. Measured with immunoSEQ multiplex PCR; TCRdb has only the in-frame clones, and not every one. V and J calls and clone size are copied from that table; D and trimming were computed from the DNA. The sample includes around 70,000 clones, around 77% of them seen just once. This sample was included in a study of blood T cell repertoires in COVID-19. Study details: Sites in the United States, Italy and Spain provided acute and convalescent COVID-19 samples. Sample material is recorded as cDNA or gDNA derived from T cells, B-cell-depleted T cells, or PBMCs.

This CDR3 comprises 16 residues. Germline assignment: CDR1 SGHNT and CDR2 YENEEA. V gave up 5 bases and J gave up 0 bases, with 17 bases separating them. The V call is TRBV11-3, the J call TRBJ2-7; weak D call: TRBD1 (6 bases). This TCR derives from a human donor in a cohort sampled during active COVID-19. The sample comprised peripheral blood. CDR3 DNA: TGTGCCAGCAGCCGGCCCGACAGGAACAGCTCCTACGAGCAGTACTTC. Its protein is CASSRPDRNSSYEQYF. The variable domain in full, completed from reference TRBV11-3 and TRBJ2-7, reads EAGVVQSPRYKIIEKKQPVAFWCNPISGHNTLYWYLQNLGQGPELLIRYENEEAVDDSQLPKDRFSAERLKGVDSTLKIQPAELGDSAVYLCASSRPDRNSSYEQYFGPGTRLTVT.